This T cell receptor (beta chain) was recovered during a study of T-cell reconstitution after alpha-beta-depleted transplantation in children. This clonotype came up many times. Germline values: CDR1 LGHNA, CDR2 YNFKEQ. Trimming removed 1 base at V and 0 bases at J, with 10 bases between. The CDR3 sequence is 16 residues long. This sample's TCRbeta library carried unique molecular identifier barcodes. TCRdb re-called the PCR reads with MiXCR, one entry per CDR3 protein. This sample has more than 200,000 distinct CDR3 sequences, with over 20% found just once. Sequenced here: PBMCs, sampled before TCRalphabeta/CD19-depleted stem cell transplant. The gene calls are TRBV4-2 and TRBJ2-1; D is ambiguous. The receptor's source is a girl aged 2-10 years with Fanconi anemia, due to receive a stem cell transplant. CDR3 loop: CASSQAAASSYNEQFF. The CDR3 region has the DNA TGTGCCAGCAGCCAAGCTGCGGCGAGCTCCTACAATGAGCAGTTCTTC.